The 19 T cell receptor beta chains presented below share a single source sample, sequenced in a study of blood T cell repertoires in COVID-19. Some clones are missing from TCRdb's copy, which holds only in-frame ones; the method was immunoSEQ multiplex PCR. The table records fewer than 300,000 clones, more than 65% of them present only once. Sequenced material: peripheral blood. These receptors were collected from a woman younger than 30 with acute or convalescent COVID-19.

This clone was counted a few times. The CDR3 coding sequence is TGTGCCAGCAGGCAGACTAGCGGGAACGAGCAGTACTTC. This encodes CASRQTSGNEQYF. V is TRBV2 and J is TRBJ2-7; 11 bases are a match to TRBD2. The CDR3 contains 13 residues. V lost 6 bases and J lost 5; bases outside the gene matches: 3. Germline lookup yields CDR1 SNHLY and CDR2 FYNNEI.

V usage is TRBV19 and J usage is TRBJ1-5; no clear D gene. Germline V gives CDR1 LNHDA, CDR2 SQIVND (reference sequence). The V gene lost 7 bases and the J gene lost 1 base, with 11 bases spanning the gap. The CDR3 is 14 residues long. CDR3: CASTPWQSNQPQHF. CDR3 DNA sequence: TGTGCCAGTACCCCCTGGCAGAGCAATCAGCCCCAGCATTTT.

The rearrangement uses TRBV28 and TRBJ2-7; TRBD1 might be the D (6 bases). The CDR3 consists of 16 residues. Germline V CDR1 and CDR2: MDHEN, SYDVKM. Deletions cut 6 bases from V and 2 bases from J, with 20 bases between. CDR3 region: CASRIGPGDSAYEQYF. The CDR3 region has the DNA TGTGCCAGCAGGATCGGACCAGGGGATTCGGCCTACGAGCAGTACTTC. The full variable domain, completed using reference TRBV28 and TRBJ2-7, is DVKVTQSSRYLVKRTGEKVFLECVQDMDHENMFWYRQDPGLGLRLIYFSYDVKMKEKGDIPEGYSVSREKKERFSLILESASTNQTSMYLCASRIGPGDSAYEQYFGPGTRLTVT.

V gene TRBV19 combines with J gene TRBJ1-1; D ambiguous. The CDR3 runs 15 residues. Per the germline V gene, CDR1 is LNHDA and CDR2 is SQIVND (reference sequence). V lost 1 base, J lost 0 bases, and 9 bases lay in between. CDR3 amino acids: CASSIVSYMNTEAFF. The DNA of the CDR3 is TGTGCCAGTAGTATAGTTAGCTACATGAACACTGAAGCTTTCTTT.

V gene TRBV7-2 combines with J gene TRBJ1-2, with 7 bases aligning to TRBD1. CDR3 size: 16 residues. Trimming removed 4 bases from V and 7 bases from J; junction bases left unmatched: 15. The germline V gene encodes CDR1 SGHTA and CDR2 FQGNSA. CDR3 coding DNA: TGTGCCAGCAGCTCAGGCCTACAGGGGAAGGGGTCTGGCTACACCTTC. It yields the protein CASSSGLQGKGSGYTF.

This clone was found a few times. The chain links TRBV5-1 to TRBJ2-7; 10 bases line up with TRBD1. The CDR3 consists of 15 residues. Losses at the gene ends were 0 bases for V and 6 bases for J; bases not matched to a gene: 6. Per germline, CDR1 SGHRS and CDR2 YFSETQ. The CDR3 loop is CASSLDGTGVGEQYF. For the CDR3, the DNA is TGCGCCAGCAGCTTGGACGGGACAGGGGTGGGCGAGCAGTACTTC.

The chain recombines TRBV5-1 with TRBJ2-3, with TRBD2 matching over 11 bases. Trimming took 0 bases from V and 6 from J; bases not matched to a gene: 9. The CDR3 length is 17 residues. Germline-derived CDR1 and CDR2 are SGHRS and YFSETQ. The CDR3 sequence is CASSLAPLGLAVDTQYF. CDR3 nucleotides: TGCGCCAGCAGCTTGGCCCCCCTGGGACTAGCGGTCGATACGCAGTATTTT.

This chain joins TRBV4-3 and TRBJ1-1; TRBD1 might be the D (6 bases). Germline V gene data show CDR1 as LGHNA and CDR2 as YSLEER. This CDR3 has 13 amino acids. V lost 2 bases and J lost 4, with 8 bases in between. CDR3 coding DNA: TGCGCCAGCAGCCAAAGAGGGGGCACTGAAGCTTTCTTT. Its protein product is CASSQRGGTEAFF.

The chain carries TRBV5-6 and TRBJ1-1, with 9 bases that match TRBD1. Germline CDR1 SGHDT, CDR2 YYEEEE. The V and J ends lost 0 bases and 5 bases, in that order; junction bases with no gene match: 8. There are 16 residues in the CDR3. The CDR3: CASSLASDRGRTEAFF. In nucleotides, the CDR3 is TGTGCCAGCAGCTTGGCTTCGGACAGGGGTCGGACTGAAGCTTTCTTT.

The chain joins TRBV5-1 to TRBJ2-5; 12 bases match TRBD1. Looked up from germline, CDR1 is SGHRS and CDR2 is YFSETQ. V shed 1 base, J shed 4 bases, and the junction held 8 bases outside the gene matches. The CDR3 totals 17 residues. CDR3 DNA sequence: TGCGCCAGCAGCTTGCCCACCGGGACAGGGGGCGGAGAGACCCAGTACTTC. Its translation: CASSLPTGTGGGETQYF.

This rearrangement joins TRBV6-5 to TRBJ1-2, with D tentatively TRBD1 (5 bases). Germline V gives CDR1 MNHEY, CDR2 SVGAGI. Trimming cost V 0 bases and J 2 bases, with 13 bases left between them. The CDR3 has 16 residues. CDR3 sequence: CASSYSPGGANYGYTF. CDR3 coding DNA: TGTGCCAGCAGTTACTCTCCCGGAGGGGCGAACTATGGCTACACCTTC.

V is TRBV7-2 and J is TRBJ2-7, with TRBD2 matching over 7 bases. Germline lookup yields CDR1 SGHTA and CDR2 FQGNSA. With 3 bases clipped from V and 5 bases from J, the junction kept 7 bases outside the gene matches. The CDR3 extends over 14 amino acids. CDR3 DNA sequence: TGTGCCAGCAGCTTTTTCTCCGGGAGGAACGAGCAGTACTTC. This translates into CASSFFSGRNEQYF. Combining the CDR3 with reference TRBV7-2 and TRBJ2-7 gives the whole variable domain GAGVSQSPSNKVTEKGKDVELRCDPISGHTALYWYRQSLGQGLEFLIYFQGNSAPDKSGLPSDRFSAERTGGSVSTLTIQRTQQEDSAVYLCASSFFSGRNEQYFGPGTRLTVT.

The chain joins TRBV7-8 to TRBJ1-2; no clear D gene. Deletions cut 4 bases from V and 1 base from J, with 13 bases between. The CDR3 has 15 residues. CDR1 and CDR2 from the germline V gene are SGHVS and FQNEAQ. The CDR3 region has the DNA TGTGCCAGCAGCTCCGTAGGTTGGAGTAACTATGGCTACACCTTC. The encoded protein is CASSSVGWSNYGYTF. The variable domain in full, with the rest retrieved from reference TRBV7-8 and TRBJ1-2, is GAGVSQSPRYKVAKRGQDVALRCDPISGHVSLFWYQQALGQGPEFLTYFQNEAQLDKSGLPSDRFFAERPEGSVSTLKIQRTQQEDSAVYLCASSSVGWSNYGYTFGSGTRLTVV.

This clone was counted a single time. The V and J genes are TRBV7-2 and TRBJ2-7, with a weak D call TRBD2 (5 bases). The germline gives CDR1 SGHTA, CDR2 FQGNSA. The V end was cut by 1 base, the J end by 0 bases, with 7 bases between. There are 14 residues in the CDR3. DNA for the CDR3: TGTGCCAGCAGCTTAGTAGGGAGCTCCTACGAGCAGTACTTC. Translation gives CASSLVGSSYEQYF.

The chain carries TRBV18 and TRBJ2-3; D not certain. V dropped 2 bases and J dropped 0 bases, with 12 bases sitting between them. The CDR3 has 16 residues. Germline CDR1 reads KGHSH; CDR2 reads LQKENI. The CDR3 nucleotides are TGTGCCAGCTCACCAAAGGTAGCAGCTAGCACAGATACGCAGTATTTT. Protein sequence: CASSPKVAASTDTQYF.

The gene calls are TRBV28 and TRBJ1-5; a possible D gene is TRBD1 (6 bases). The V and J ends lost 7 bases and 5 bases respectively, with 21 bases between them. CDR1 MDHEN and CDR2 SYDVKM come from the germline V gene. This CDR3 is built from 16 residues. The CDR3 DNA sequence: TGTGCCAGCAAAACCACAGGGCAAGGTTGGGATCAGCCCCAGCATTTT. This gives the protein CASKTTGQGWDQPQHF.

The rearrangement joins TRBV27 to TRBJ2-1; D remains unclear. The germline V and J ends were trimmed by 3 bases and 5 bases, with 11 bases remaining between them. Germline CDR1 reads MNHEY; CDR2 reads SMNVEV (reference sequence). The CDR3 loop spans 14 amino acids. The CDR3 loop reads CASSFFDQDNEQFF. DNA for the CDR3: TGTGCCAGCAGTTTCTTCGACCAGGACAATGAGCAGTTCTTC.

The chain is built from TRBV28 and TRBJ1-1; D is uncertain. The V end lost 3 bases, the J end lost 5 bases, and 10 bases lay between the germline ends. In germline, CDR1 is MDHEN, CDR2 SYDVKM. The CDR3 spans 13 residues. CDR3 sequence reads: CASSFITGTEAFF. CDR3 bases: TGTGCCAGCAGTTTTATTACGGGAACTGAAGCTTTCTTT.

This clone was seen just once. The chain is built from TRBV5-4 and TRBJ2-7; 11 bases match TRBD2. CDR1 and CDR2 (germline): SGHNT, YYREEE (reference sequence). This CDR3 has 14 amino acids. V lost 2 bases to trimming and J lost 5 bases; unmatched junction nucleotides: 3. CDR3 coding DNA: TGTGCCAGCAGCTTACTAGCGGGAGAAGACGAGCAGTACTTC. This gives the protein CASSLLAGEDEQYF.